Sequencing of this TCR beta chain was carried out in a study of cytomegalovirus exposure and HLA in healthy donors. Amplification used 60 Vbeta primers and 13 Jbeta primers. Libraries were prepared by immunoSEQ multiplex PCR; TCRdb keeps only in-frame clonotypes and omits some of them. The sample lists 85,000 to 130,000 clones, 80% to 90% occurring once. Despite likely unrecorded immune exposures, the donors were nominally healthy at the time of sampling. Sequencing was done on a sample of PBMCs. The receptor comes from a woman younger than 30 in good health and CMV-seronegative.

Written as DNA, the CDR3 is TGCAGCGTTGGGAGCGGGGCCTACGAGCAGTACTTC. Its protein is CSVGSGAYEQYF. This chain links TRBV29-1 with TRBJ2-7, with 7 bases aligning to TRBD2. The junction had 2 bases not matched to a gene; V was cut back by 4 bases and J by 2 bases. The CDR3 covers 12 residues. Per the germline V gene, CDR1 is SQVTM and CDR2 is ANQGSEA.